Below, one T cell receptor (beta chain) is given with its context. The antigen remains undetermined. Donors counted as nominally healthy when sampled, yet unrecorded immune exposures were likely. This specimen comes from a study of cytomegalovirus exposure and HLA in healthy donors. Both 60 Vbeta primers and 13 Jbeta primers went into the PCR. Clones were read by immunoSEQ multiplex PCR, and TCRdb kept only the in-frame ones, dropping some. The sample has roughly 130,000 clones; about 80% are singletons. Study findings and constraints: Earlier results showed most TCR beta V segments being productive about 87% or about 30% of the time. TCR sequences were mostly rare, though some public TCRs occurred in many donors.

Trimming removed 1 base at V and 6 bases at J, with 16 bases between. This CDR3 is 15 amino acids long. From germline, CDR1 is KGHSH and CDR2 LQKENI. The chain joins TRBV18 to TRBJ2-7, with D maybe TRBD2 (7 bases). Sequenced input: PBMCs. The receptor comes from a boy younger than 10 in good health and CMV-seronegative. DNA of the CDR3: TGTGCCAGCTCACCACAGGACGGGGGGCTTGGCGAGCAGTACTTC. It codes for CASSPQDGGLGEQYF.